The rows below give T cell receptor beta chains drawn from one sample of a study of T cell changes during pregnancy in multiple sclerosis. Measured with immunoSEQ multiplex PCR; TCRdb has only the in-frame clones, and not every one. The sample gives about 100,000 clones, approximately 91% of which show up once; around 3.1% is in the top ten. Here the sequenced sample was peripheral blood, taken in the second trimester of pregnancy. These receptors were taken from a female donor with multiple sclerosis, enrolled in a pregnancy study. CDR3s include the opening cysteine and the closing phenylalanine or tryptophan. A D gene is named only where the DNA matches it firmly. Size is omitted from some rows. Given values are once, few, many or a class for expanded clones.

J	size	D	V	CDR3	DNA
TRBJ1-2	NA	TRBD1	TRBV5-5	CASSSTTDREGGYTF	TGTGCCAGCAGCTCCACTACCGACAGGGAAGGGGGCTACACCTTC
TRBJ1-2	NA	TRBD1	TRBV6-1	CASSGHYRGSFGLTPGYTF	TGTGCCAGCAGTGGACACTACAGGGGGAGTTTTGGGTTGACTCCTGGCTACACCTTC
TRBJ2-5	NA	NA	TRBV11-2	CASSLFLKETQYF	TGTGCCAGCAGCTTATTTCTAAAAGAGACCCAGTACTTC
TRBJ2-1	NA	TRBD2	TRBV5-1	CASSPGLVSYNEQFF	TGCGCCAGCAGCCCAGGACTAGTCTCCTACAATGAGCAGTTCTTC
TRBJ2-7	NA	NA	TRBV4-1	CASSQVRGGSYEQYF	TGCGCCAGCAGCCAAGTGAGAGGGGGCTCCTACGAGCAGTACTTC
TRBJ2-7	once	NA	TRBV10-2	CATTRDTYEQYF	TGCGCCACCACACGAGACACCTACGAGCAGTACTTC
TRBJ2-1	NA	TRBD2	TRBV4-3	CASSQTSGRTNEQFF	TGCGCCAGCAGCCAAACTAGCGGGAGGACGAATGAGCAGTTCTTC
TRBJ2-1	NA	TRBD1	TRBV6-5	CASSWSGTGVYNEQFF	TGTGCCAGCAGTTGGTCCGGGACAGGGGTCTACAATGAGCAGTTCTTC
TRBJ2-1	NA	NA	TRBV15	CATRREASYNEQFF	TGTGCCACCAGGAGGGAGGCCTCCTACAATGAGCAGTTCTTC
TRBJ1-2	NA	NA	TRBV5-8	CASSLQRVLGGLYGYTF	TGTGCCAGCAGCTTGCAAAGGGTCTTGGGGGGGCTTTATGGCTACACCTTC
TRBJ2-7	NA	NA	TRBV6-1	CASSAYEQYF	TGTGCCAGCAGTGCTTACGAGCAGTACTTC
TRBJ2-1	NA	TRBD2	TRBV6-4	CASSISSGRAGDEQFF	TGTGCCAGCAGTATCTCTAGCGGGAGGGCCGGCGATGAGCAGTTCTTC
TRBJ2-7	NA	TRBD2	TRBV4-2	CASSQHLAGGSYEQYF	TGTGCCAGCAGCCAGCATCTAGCGGGAGGGTCCTACGAGCAGTACTTC
TRBJ2-7	NA	TRBD2	TRBV30	CAWSGSGSSEQYF	TGTGCCTGGAGTGGTAGCGGGAGTTCCGAGCAGTACTTC
TRBJ2-7	NA	NA	TRBV21-1	CASSKEAGGPRPWDEQYF	TGTGCCAGCAGCAAAGAGGCGGGAGGGCCGAGGCCGTGGGACGAGCAGTACTTC
TRBJ2-1	NA	TRBD1	TRBV7-2	CASSSGTGGPNEQFF	TGTGCCAGCAGCTCCGGGACAGGGGGCCCGAATGAGCAGTTCTTC
TRBJ2-5	NA	NA	TRBV29-1	CSVEEAGLGETQYF	TGCAGCGTTGAAGAGGCAGGGTTGGGAGAGACCCAGTACTTC
TRBJ2-1	NA	TRBD2	TRBV15	CATSRDLPLSGSYNEQFF	TGTGCCACCAGCAGAGATCTCCCCCTTAGCGGGAGTTACAATGAGCAGTTCTTC